What follows are 28 T cell receptor beta chains derived from one specimen sequenced in a study of PD-L1 blockade in urothelial cancer. Clones were sequenced by immunoSEQ multiplex PCR, and TCRdb holds only the in-frame ones, with some missing. The sample records roughly 20,000 clones, around nine tenths being singletons. The material sequenced was PBMCs, taken around atezolizumab (anti-PD-L1) treatment. Source of these receptors: a man aged 50 to 60 with urothelial cancer.

This chain connects TRBV30 to TRBJ2-7; 7 nucleotides agree with TRBD1. V dropped 5 bases and J dropped 2; count of bases not matched to a gene: 9. CDR3 length equals 14 residues. Germline values: CDR1 GTSNPN, CDR2 SVGIG (reference sequence). This chain's CDR3 is CAWVPPGQTYEQYF. CDR3 in DNA: TGTGCCTGGGTGCCTCCGGGACAGACCTACGAGCAGTACTTC.

The chain couples TRBV7-2 to TRBJ1-2; 9 bases are a match to TRBD1. The CDR3 totals 15 residues. V was clipped by 5 bases and J by 6 bases; unmatched bases: 10. In germline, CDR1 is SGHTA, CDR2 FQGNSA. CDR3: CASSDPLTGGNGYTF. CDR3 DNA sequence: TGTGCCAGCAGCGACCCGCTGACAGGGGGAAATGGCTACACCTTC. Filled out from reference TRBV7-2 and TRBJ1-2, the complete variable domain reads GAGVSQSPSNKVTEKGKDVELRCDPISGHTALYWYRQSLGQGLEFLIYFQGNSAPDKSGLPSDRFSAERTGGSVSTLTIQRTQQEDSAVYLCASSDPLTGGNGYTFGSGTRLTVV.

The chain is built from TRBV19 and TRBJ2-1; 13 bases are a match to TRBD2. Trimming cost V 1 base and J 7 bases; bases outside gene matches: 1. The germline gives CDR1 LNHDA, CDR2 SQIVND (reference sequence). The CDR3 has 15 amino acids. The CDR3, as DNA: TGTGCCAGTAGTATAGGGACTAGCGGGAGAAATGAGCAGTTCTTC. Protein: CASSIGTSGRNEQFF.

This clone occurred once. This chain connects TRBV19 to TRBJ1-6, with D perhaps TRBD1 (6 bases). The CDR3 spans 14 residues. The germline V and J ends were trimmed by 2 bases and 6 bases, with 8 bases remaining between them. The germline CDR1 and CDR2 sequences are LNHDA and SQIVND (reference sequence). In DNA, the CDR3 is TGTGCCAGTAGTATAAACAGGGTTAATTCACCCCTCCACTTT. Amino acids: CASSINRVNSPLHF.

The CDR3: CASSYRGGIYEQYF. CDR3 nucleotide sequence: TGTGCCAGCAGTTACAGGGGGGGCATCTACGAGCAGTACTTC. V and J are TRBV6-5 and TRBJ2-7; possibly TRBD2 for D (7 bases). V shed 2 bases and J shed 3 bases, with 11 bases lying between them. Germline CDR1 and CDR2: MNHEY and SVGAGI. There are 14 residues in the CDR3.

The V call is TRBV11-2, the J call TRBJ1-1, with 7 bases matching TRBD1. The CDR3 is 14 residues long. The junction had 2 bases not matched to a gene; V was cut back by 3 bases and J by 1 base. Germline lookup yields CDR1 SGHAT and CDR2 FQNNGV. This CDR3 reads CASSLRQGNTEAFF. As DNA, the CDR3 is TGTGCCAGCAGCTTGAGACAGGGGAACACTGAAGCTTTCTTT. The whole variable domain, filled in from reference TRBV11-2 and TRBJ1-1, reads EAGVAQSPRYKIIEKRQSVAFWCNPISGHATLYWYQQILGQGPKLLIQFQNNGVVDDSQLPKDRFSAERLKGVDSTLKIQPAKLEDSAVYLCASSLRQGNTEAFFGQGTRLTVV.

The chain joins TRBV6-5 to TRBJ2-2; 10 bases agree with TRBD1. CDR1 and CDR2 (germline): MNHEY, SVGAGI. The CDR3 extends over 15 amino acids. J lost 5 bases, V lost 5 bases, and 5 bases had no gene match. CDR3 in amino acids: CASSHDRGLTGELFF. Written as DNA, the CDR3 is TGTGCCAGCAGTCACGACAGGGGGCTAACCGGGGAGCTGTTTTTT.

In its sample, this clone was seen a few times. J is TRBJ1-2 and V is TRBV27; D might be TRBD1 (5 bases). V dropped 2 bases and J dropped 9 bases, with 16 bases sitting between them. Per the germline V gene, CDR1 is MNHEY and CDR2 is SMNVEV (reference sequence). This CDR3 comprises 14 residues. Here the CDR3 DNA reads TGTGCCAGCAGTTTAGGGGGAGGGAGAGCGAGCTACACCTTC. Its protein product is CASSLGGGRASYTF.

This rearrangement joins TRBV5-1 to TRBJ1-5; D is perhaps TRBD1 (6 bases). Trimming took 4 bases from V and 0 from J, leaving 14 bases between them. CDR1 is SGHRS and CDR2 is YFSETQ in the germline V gene. CDR3 size: 16 residues. In nucleotides, the CDR3 is TGCGCCAGCAGCCCGGGGGGGGCAAATAGCAATCAGCCCCAGCATTTT. Protein: CASSPGGANSNQPQHF.

The chain joins TRBV30 to TRBJ2-1; 10 bases line up with TRBD1. This CDR3 contains 15 residues. Trimming at V came to 4 bases and at J to 7 bases, leaving 10 bases not matched to a gene. Germline CDR1 is GTSNPN and CDR2 is SVGIG (reference sequence). In DNA, the CDR3 is TGTGCCTGGACGGGACAGGGGTTCATCAATAATGAGCAGTTCTTC. Protein: CAWTGQGFINNEQFF.

This chain connects TRBV28 to TRBJ1-5; 10 positions agree with TRBD1. This CDR3 spans 15 amino acids. Looked up from germline, CDR1 is MDHEN and CDR2 is SYDVKM. V shed 6 bases, J shed 6 bases, and the junction held 8 bases outside the gene matches. CDR3 nucleotides: TGTGCCAGCAGAAGGACAGGGGGAAGCGGTCAGCCCCAGCATTTT. Amino acids: CASRRTGGSGQPQHF.

V usage is TRBV30 and J usage is TRBJ2-1, with D tentatively TRBD2 (5 bases). Trimming took off 5 bases at V and 6 bases at J, with 11 bases between the two ends. The germline gives CDR1 GTSNPN, CDR2 SVGIG (reference sequence). The CDR3 loop spans 12 amino acids. CDR3 protein: CAWAGRSNEQFF. The DNA for the CDR3 is TGTGCCTGGGCGGGCCGAAGCAATGAGCAGTTCTTC.

The chain links TRBV30 to TRBJ2-2; 9 bases fit TRBD2. Per germline, CDR1 GTSNPN and CDR2 SVGIG (reference sequence). This CDR3 spans 15 amino acids. J was trimmed by 3 bases and V by 4 bases; bases with no gene match: 6. CDR3 sequence: CAWTIAGADTGELFF. The CDR3 DNA reads TGTGCCTGGACAATAGCGGGAGCGGACACCGGGGAGCTGTTTTTT.

The chain couples TRBV5-1 to TRBJ1-2, with a weak D call TRBD1 (6 bases). The germline CDR1 and CDR2 sequences are SGHRS and YFSETQ. Trimming shortened V by 3 bases and J by 3 bases, and 15 bases separated the two germline ends. The CDR3 loop spans 15 amino acids. This chain's CDR3 is CASSSDSGTHYGYTF. CDR3 nucleotide sequence: TGCGCCAGCAGCTCCGACAGCGGGACACACTATGGCTACACCTTC.

This chain connects TRBV5-5 to TRBJ2-5; 11 bases are a match to TRBD2. Germline V gene data show CDR1 as SGHKS and CDR2 as YYEKEE (reference sequence). V gave up 2 bases and J gave up 7 bases; unmatched junction bases: 7. This CDR3 spans 15 amino acids. The CDR3 nucleotides read TGTGCCAGCAGCTTTAGCGGGAGGGCGGATGGGACCCAGTACTTC. Translating it yields CASSFSGRADGTQYF.

The chain joins TRBV5-4 to TRBJ1-1; the D is unclear. The CDR3 contains 14 residues. V was cut by 0 bases and J by 2 bases, with 8 bases left in between. Germline lookup yields CDR1 SGHNT and CDR2 YYREEE (reference sequence). The DNA of the CDR3 is TGTGCCAGCAGCTTGGTGTTAGCCAACACTGAAGCTTTCTTT. Its protein is CASSLVLANTEAFF.

The chain couples TRBV11-3 to TRBJ2-3, with D perhaps matching TRBD2 (6 bases). Germline values: CDR1 SGHNT, CDR2 YENEEA. CDR3 length: 16 amino acids. V was shortened by 5 bases and J by 2 bases, with 17 bases between the two germline ends. CDR3 in amino acids: CASSLAWGGPTDTQYF. For the CDR3, the DNA is TGTGCCAGCAGCCTAGCCTGGGGAGGTCCCACAGATACGCAGTATTTT.

V and J are TRBV29-1 and TRBJ1-3, with D unresolved. Germline-derived CDR1 and CDR2 are SQVTM and ANQGSEA. The V end was cut by 6 bases, the J end by 0 bases, with 3 bases between. CDR3 length: 11 amino acids. In DNA form, the CDR3 reads TGCAGCGTCAGCTCTGGAAACACCATATATTTT. Its translation is CSVSSGNTIYF.

The chain recombines TRBV4-3 with TRBJ2-7; 8 nucleotides agree with TRBD1. V lost 0 bases and J lost 2; bases outside the gene matches: 3. The CDR3 runs to 15 residues. The germline V gene has CDR1 LGHNA and CDR2 YSLEER. The CDR3 sequence: CASSQDPRGPYEQYF. In DNA, the CDR3 is TGCGCCAGCAGCCAAGATCCCAGGGGGCCCTACGAGCAGTACTTC.

The V call is TRBV19, the J call TRBJ2-4, with D perhaps TRBD2 (7 bases). This CDR3 comprises 17 residues. Germline values: CDR1 LNHDA, CDR2 SQIVND (reference sequence). Trimming cost V 6 bases and J 3 bases, with 21 bases left between them. The CDR3 sequence is CASRGAGREEVKNIQYF. Written as DNA, the CDR3 is TGTGCCAGTAGGGGGGCGGGACGGGAGGAAGTCAAAAACATTCAGTACTTC.

V gene TRBV4-3 combines with J gene TRBJ2-7; TRBD2 agrees at 12 bases. Germline V gene lookup returns CDR1 LGHNA and CDR2 YSLEER. The junction had 6 bases not matched to a gene; V was cut back by 4 bases and J by 2 bases. The CDR3 extends over 16 amino acids. In DNA form, the CDR3 reads TGCGCCAGCAGCCCGGGGACTAGCGGGTTCACCTACGAGCAGTACTTC. It encodes CASSPGTSGFTYEQYF.

The gene calls are TRBV4-3 and TRBJ2-1; 7 bases agree with TRBD2. With 0 bases clipped from V and 7 bases from J, the junction kept 6 bases outside the gene matches. CDR1 and CDR2 (germline): LGHNA, YSLEER. The length of the CDR3 is 15 residues. The CDR3 protein is CASSQDFGGWNEQFF. The CDR3 bases are TGCGCCAGCAGCCAAGATTTCGGGGGGTGGAATGAGCAGTTCTTC.

This rearrangement joins TRBV5-5 to TRBJ1-5, with D maybe TRBD1 (5 bases). V was pared by 4 bases and J by 2 bases, with 19 bases between. The length of the CDR3 is 17 residues. From germline, CDR1 is SGHKS and CDR2 YYEKEE (reference sequence). The CDR3 sequence is CASSPVAGEVRNQPQHF. CDR3 nucleotide sequence: TGTGCCAGCAGCCCAGTCGCGGGGGAGGTTCGCAATCAGCCCCAGCATTTT.

The chain has TRBV11-3 and TRBJ2-2; 9 positions agree with TRBD1. The CDR3 runs to 15 residues. Germline assignment: CDR1 SGHNT and CDR2 YENEEA. Trimming took 4 bases from V and 6 from J; bases not matched to a gene: 6. The chain's CDR3 is CASSSGGQGAGELFF. DNA for the CDR3: TGTGCCAGCAGCTCCGGGGGACAGGGTGCCGGGGAGCTGTTTTTT.

The count of this clone is one. The J gene is TRBJ2-7, the V gene TRBV18; 8 bases fit TRBD1. The CDR3 is 15 residues long. V trimming: 2 bases; J trimming: 1 base; junction bases outside the gene matches: 4. Germline values: CDR1 KGHSH, CDR2 LQKENI. CDR3: CASSPRTGSSYEQYF. The CDR3 bases are TGTGCCAGCTCACCAAGGACAGGGTCTTCCTACGAGCAGTACTTC.

The rearrangement links TRBV19 to TRBJ1-4, with TRBD1 matching 9 bases. The trim removed 6 bases at V and 6 bases at J, leaving 8 bases unmatched. The V gene's germline CDR1 is LNHDA and CDR2 SQIVND (reference sequence). This CDR3 is built from 15 residues. DNA of the CDR3: TGTGCCAGTAGGGACAGGGGTAGGGTTGATGAAAAACTGTTTTTT. It specifies CASRDRGRVDEKLFF. Supplemented by reference TRBV19 and TRBJ1-4, the full variable domain reads DGGITQSPKYLFRKEGQNVTLSCEQNLNHDAMYWYRQDPGQGLRLIYYSQIVNDFQKGDIAEGYSVSREKKESFPLTVTSAQKNPTAFYLCASRDRGRVDEKLFFGSGTQLSVL.

The V and J genes are TRBV6-4 and TRBJ1-1; no clear D gene. V was cut by 0 bases and J by 4 bases, with 9 bases left in between. This CDR3 is 14 amino acids long. Germline CDR1 is MRHNA and CDR2 is SNTAGT. CDR3 bases: TGTGCCAGCAGTGACTCTAGCGATGGCACTGAAGCTTTCTTT. Residues: CASSDSSDGTEAFF.

V gene TRBV5-8 combines with J gene TRBJ1-5; 9 bases match TRBD1. The CDR3 length is 16 residues. Germline CDR1 reads SGHTS; CDR2 reads YDEGEE. V shed 1 base and J 3 bases; nucleotides not matched to a gene: 5. The CDR3 nucleotides read TGTGCCAGCAGCTTGCGGACAGGGGAAAACAATCAGCCCCAGCATTTT. This translates into CASSLRTGENNQPQHF.